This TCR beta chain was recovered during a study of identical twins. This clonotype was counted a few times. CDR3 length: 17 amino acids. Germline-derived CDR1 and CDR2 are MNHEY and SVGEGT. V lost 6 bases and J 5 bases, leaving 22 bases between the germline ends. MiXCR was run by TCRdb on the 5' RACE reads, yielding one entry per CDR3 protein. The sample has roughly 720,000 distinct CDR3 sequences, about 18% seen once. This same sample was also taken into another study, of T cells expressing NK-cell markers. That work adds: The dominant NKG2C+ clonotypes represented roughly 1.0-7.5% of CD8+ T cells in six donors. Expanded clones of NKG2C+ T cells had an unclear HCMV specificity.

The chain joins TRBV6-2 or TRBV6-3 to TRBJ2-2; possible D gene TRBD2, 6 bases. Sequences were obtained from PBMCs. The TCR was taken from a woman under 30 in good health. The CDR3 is CASSHQIHGGWTGELFF. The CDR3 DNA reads TGTGCCAGCAGCCACCAGATTCACGGGGGATGGACCGGGGAGCTGTTTTTT.